This T cell receptor beta chain was sequenced during a study of siplizumab effects on memory and regulatory T cells. The study, taken as a whole, reports: Alloreactive sequences from unstimulated CD4+ memory cells fell significantly with siplizumab. Left unconfirmed was the suppressive function of proliferating Tregs from siplizumab cultures.

The assay was immunoSEQ multiplex PCR, and TCRdb's table has in-frame clones only and misses some. The table shows around 61,000 clones, with around 97% occurring only once. For this clone: Its antigen remains unidentified. Within the sample, other DNA sequences also encode this same CDR3.

This TCR was recovered from a human donor in good health. The sample was naive CD8+ T cells sorted from blood.

This CDR3 reads CASSLSASGYNEQFF. CDR3 coding DNA: TGTGCCAGCAGTTTATCTGCTAGCGGGTACAATGAGCAGTTCTTC. The chain employs TRBV27 and TRBJ2-1; 8 bases are a match to TRBD2. The length of the CDR3 is 15 residues. The V gene end was trimmed by 0 bases and the J gene end by 4 bases; junction bases not matched to a gene: 2. CDR1 MNHEY and CDR2 SMNVEV come from the germline V gene (reference sequence).